This entry is about one T cell receptor beta chain. No antigen is known for it. The data derive from a study of shared clonotypes between healthy human individuals. Findings of the study overall: What rarefaction showed was incomplete sorted-subset sequencing despite large depth.

The data were produced by immunoSEQ multiplex PCR, yet TCRdb's version contains in-frame clones alone and is incomplete. The top ten clones hold 0.05% to 0.08% of a sample with 500,000 to 550,000 clones, around 95% of them seen once. The investigators split CD4+ cells into a CD45RA+ naive subset and a CD45RA-negative memory subset. CDR1 is SGDLS, CDR2 YYNGEE, per germline. V was clipped by 3 bases and J by 13 bases; unmatched bases: 3. The CDR3 has 11 residues. The chain links TRBV9 to TRBJ2-1; 8 positions match TRBD2. The sequenced sample was naive CD4+ T cells sorted from blood. Subset here: CD45RA+ positively selected. The receptor was derived from a woman in her 30s in good health. CDR3 DNA sequence: TGTGCCAGCAGCGCAGCGGGAGATCAGTTCTTC. Protein product: CASSAAGDQFF.